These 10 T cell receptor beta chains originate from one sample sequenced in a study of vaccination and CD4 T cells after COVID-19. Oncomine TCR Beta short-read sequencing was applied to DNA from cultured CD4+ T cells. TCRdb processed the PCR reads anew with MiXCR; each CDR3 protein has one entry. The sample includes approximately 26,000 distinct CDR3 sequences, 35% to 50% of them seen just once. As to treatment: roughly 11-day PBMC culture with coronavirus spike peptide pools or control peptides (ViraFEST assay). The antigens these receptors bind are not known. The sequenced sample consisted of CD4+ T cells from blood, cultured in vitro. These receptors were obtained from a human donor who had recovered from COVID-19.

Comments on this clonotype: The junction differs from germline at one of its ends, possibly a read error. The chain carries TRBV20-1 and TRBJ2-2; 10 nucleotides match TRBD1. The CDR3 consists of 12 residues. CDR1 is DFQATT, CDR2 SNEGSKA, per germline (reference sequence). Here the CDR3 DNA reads TGCAGTGCTAGACGGCGGACAGGGGGGCTGTTTTTT. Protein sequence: CSARRRTGGLFF.

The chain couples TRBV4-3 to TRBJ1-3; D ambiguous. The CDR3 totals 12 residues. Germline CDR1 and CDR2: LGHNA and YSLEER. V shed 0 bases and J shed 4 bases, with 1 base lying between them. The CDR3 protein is CASSQEGNTIYF. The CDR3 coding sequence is TGCGCCAGCAGCCAAGAGGGAAACACCATATATTTT.

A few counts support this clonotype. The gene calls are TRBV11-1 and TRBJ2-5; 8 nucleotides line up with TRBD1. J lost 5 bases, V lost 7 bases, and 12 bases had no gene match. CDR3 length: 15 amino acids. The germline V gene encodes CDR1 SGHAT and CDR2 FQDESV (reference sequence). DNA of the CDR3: TGTGCCAGCAAGCCGGTGACAGGGGTCTCGGAGACCCAGTACTTC. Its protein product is CASKPVTGVSETQYF.

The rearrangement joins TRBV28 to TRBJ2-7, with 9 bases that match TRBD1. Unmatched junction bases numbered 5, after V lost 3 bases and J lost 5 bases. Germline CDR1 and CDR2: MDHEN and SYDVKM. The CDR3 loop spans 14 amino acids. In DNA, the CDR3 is TGTGCCAGCAGTTTGGGGACAGGGTCCCACGAGCAGTACTTC. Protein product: CASSLGTGSHEQYF.

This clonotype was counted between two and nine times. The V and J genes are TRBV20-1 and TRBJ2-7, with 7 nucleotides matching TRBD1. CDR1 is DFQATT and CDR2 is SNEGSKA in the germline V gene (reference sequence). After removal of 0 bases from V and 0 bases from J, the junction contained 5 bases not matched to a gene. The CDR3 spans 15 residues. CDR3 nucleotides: TGCAGTGCTAGAGATAACAGGGGAGACTCCTACGAGCAGTACTTC. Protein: CSARDNRGDSYEQYF.

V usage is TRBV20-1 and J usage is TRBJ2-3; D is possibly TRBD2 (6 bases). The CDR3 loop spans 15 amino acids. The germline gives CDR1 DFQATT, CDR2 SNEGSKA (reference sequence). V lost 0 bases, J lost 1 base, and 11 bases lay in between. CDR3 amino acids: CSARDPRGGTDTQYF. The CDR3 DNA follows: TGCAGTGCTAGAGATCCGCGGGGAGGCACAGATACGCAGTATTTT.

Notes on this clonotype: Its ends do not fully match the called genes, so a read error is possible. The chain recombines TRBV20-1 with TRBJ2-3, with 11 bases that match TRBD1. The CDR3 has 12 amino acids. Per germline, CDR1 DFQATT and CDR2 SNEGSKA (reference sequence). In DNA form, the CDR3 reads TGCGGTGCTGTGGGGACAGGGGGGACGCAGTATTTT. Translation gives CGAVGTGGTQYF.

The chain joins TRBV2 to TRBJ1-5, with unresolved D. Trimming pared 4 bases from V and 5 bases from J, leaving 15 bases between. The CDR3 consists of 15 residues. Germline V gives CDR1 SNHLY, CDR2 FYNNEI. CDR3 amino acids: CASSGADTSHQPQHF. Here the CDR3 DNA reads TGTGCCAGCAGTGGAGCCGACACGAGTCATCAGCCCCAGCATTTT.

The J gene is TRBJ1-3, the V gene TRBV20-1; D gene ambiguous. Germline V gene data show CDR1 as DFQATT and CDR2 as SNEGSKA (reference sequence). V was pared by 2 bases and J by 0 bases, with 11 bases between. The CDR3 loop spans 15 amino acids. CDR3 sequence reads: CSARRQVGSGNTIYF. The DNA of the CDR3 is TGCAGTGCTAGAAGGCAGGTTGGCTCTGGAAACACCATATATTTT.

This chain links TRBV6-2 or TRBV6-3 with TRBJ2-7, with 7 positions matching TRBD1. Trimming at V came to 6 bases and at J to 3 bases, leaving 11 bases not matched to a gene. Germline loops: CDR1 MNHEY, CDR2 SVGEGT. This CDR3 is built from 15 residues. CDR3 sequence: CASSPATGIVYEQYF. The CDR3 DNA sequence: TGTGCCAGCAGCCCGGCGACAGGGATTGTCTACGAGCAGTACTTC.